The 17 T cell receptor beta chains given below trace back to one sample, sequenced in a study of OX40 agonist ivuxolimab in advanced cancers. The data were produced by immunoSEQ multiplex PCR, yet TCRdb's version contains in-frame clones alone and is incomplete. The repertoire holds tens of thousands of clones, 75% to 85% seen once, with roughly 0.4% in the top ten. The material sequenced was CD4+ or CD8+ T cells sorted from blood, taken in a trial of the OX40 agonist ivuxolimab. Receptors originate from an adult with an advanced solid tumor such as melanoma, head and neck, liver or kidney cancer.

The V call is TRBV29-1, the J call TRBJ2-3; no firm D call. Deletions cut 2 bases from V and 10 bases from J, with 1 base between. Germline V gene lookup returns CDR1 SQVTM and CDR2 ANQGSEA. The CDR3 has 8 residues. CDR3 loop: CSVESQYF. The CDR3 nucleotides read TGCAGCGTTGAATCGCAGTATTTT.

This clone was picked up a small number of times. This rearrangement joins TRBV6-4 to TRBJ2-7, with 12 bases aligning to TRBD2. Germline V gene sequence: CDR1 MRHNA, CDR2 SNTAGT. J lost 4 bases, V lost 6 bases, and 10 bases had no gene match. CDR3 length: 16 amino acids. In nucleotides, the CDR3 is TGTGCCAGCAGAGGACTAGCGGGGCCCCCCCCTTACGAGCAGTACGTC. Encoded protein: CASRGLAGPPPYEQYV.

This chain links TRBV7-3 with TRBJ1-1, with D possibly being TRBD1 (5 bases). Germline CDR1 is SGHTA and CDR2 is FQGTGA. CDR3 length equals 13 residues. Deletions cut 5 bases from V and 1 base from J, with 8 bases between. The CDR3 sequence: CASSPGTNTEAFF. The CDR3, as DNA: TGTGCCAGCAGCCCGGGGACGAACACTGAAGCTTTCTTT.

This sequence joins TRBV28 and TRBJ1-1; 8 positions match TRBD1. V shed 3 bases, J shed 6 bases, and the junction held 6 bases outside the gene matches. This CDR3 has 14 residues. Looked up from germline, CDR1 is MDHEN and CDR2 is SYDVKM. CDR3 loop: CASSFRTGRAEAFF. CDR3 DNA: TGTGCCAGCAGTTTTCGGACAGGGAGGGCTGAAGCTTTCTTT.

The rearrangement joins TRBV5-1 to TRBJ2-7, with D uncertain. Trimming cost V 0 bases and J 0 bases, with 10 bases left between them. The CDR3 is 15 residues long. CDR1 is SGHRS and CDR2 is YFSETQ in the germline V gene. CDR3 coding DNA: TGCGCCAGCAGCTTGGTGGTCTCAAGCTCCTACGAGCAGTACTTC. It translates to CASSLVVSSSYEQYF.

The genes are TRBV7-8 and TRBJ2-6; the D is unclear. The germline V gene has CDR1 SGHVS and CDR2 FQNEAQ. CDR3 size: 16 residues. Trimming took 0 bases from V and 1 from J, leaving 7 bases between them. DNA of the CDR3: TGTGCCAGCAGCTTAGCCCGCAGTTCTGGGGCCAACGTCCTGACTTTC. As protein: CASSLARSSGANVLTF.

This chain connects TRBV7-9 to TRBJ2-7; tentative D call: TRBD1 (6 bases). Trimming removed 4 bases at V and 4 bases at J, with 11 bases between. This CDR3 contains 13 residues. CDR1 is SEHNR and CDR2 is FQNEAQ in the germline V gene (reference sequence). The CDR3 is CASSWDTAYEQYV. Written as DNA, the CDR3 is TGTGCCAGCAGCTGGGACACTGCATACGAGCAGTACGTC.

CDR3: CASSPFGSLAGGTDTQYF. Written as DNA, the CDR3 is TGTGCCAGCAGCCCATTCGGTTCCCTAGCGGGGGGCACAGATACGCAGTATTTT. J is TRBJ2-3 and V is TRBV5-4; 10 bases map to TRBD2. The CDR3 has 18 residues. Unmatched junction bases numbered 12, after V lost 4 bases and J lost 1 base. Germline CDR1 SGHNT, CDR2 YYREEE (reference sequence).

This clone came up once. CDR3 DNA: TGTGCCAGCAGCCGAGGACTAGCGTCAGATACGCAGTATTTT. Protein: CASSRGLASDTQYF. The V gene is TRBV7-2, the J gene TRBJ2-3, with 9 positions matching TRBD2. This CDR3 has 14 amino acids. Trimming took 5 bases from V and 4 from J; bases not matched to a gene: 4. Germline CDR1 is SGHTA and CDR2 is FQGNSA.

The V gene is TRBV4-2, the J gene TRBJ1-3; perhaps TRBD1 as D (5 bases). V lost 0 bases and J 0 bases, leaving 9 bases between the germline ends. Per germline, CDR1 LGHNA and CDR2 YNFKEQ. CDR3 size: 16 residues. The CDR3 sequence: CASSQDIRASGNTIYF. The CDR3 nucleotides are TGTGCCAGCAGCCAAGATATCAGGGCCTCTGGAAACACCATATATTTT.

The chain uses TRBV28 and TRBJ1-2; a weak D match, TRBD1 (6 bases). Trimming removed 6 bases from V and 4 bases from J, with 15 bases in between. The CDR3 extends over 14 amino acids. Per the germline V gene, CDR1 is MDHEN and CDR2 is SYDVKM. This CDR3 reads CASSHGGQTYGYTF. CDR3 in DNA: TGTGCCAGCAGCCATGGGGGACAAACCTATGGCTACACCTTC.

The V gene is TRBV21-1, the J gene TRBJ2-7. TRBV21-1 is described as a pseudogene. The CDR3 contains 12 residues. CDR3 DNA sequence: TGTGCCAGCAGGGGGACCCCCTACGAGCAGTACTTC. It yields the protein CASRGTPYEQYF.

The J gene is TRBJ1-5, the V gene TRBV11-2, with D hard to call. The CDR3 is 13 residues long. V lost 2 bases to trimming and J lost 3 bases, with 5 bases between them. Germline V lookup: CDR1 SGHAT, CDR2 FQNNGV. This CDR3 reads CASSLQANQPQHF. The CDR3 nucleotides read TGTGCCAGCAGCTTACAGGCCAATCAGCCCCAGCATTTT.

The V gene is TRBV7-2, the J gene TRBJ1-2, with D hard to call. The CDR3 runs 13 residues. Per germline, CDR1 SGHTA and CDR2 FQGNSA. The V end was cut by 5 bases, the J end by 1 base, with 8 bases between. The CDR3 here is CASSPTSNYGYTF. CDR3 in DNA: TGTGCCAGCAGCCCTACTAGTAACTATGGCTACACCTTC.

This sequence joins TRBV27 and TRBJ1-6, with no clear D. This CDR3 contains 15 residues. In germline, CDR1 is MNHEY, CDR2 SMNVEV (reference sequence). Deletions cut 6 bases from V and 2 bases from J, with 11 bases between. The CDR3 DNA follows: TGTGCCAGCAGAGCCGGACCGACCTATAATTCACCCCTCCACTTT. Protein: CASRAGPTYNSPLHF.

The chain employs TRBV7-2 and TRBJ2-4; D not certain. There are 14 residues in the CDR3. From germline, CDR1 is SGHTA and CDR2 FQGNSA. Trimming shortened V by 4 bases and J by 6 bases, and 13 bases separated the two germline ends. CDR3: CASSSHGLVNIQYF. CDR3 coding DNA: TGTGCCAGCAGCTCCCACGGCCTTGTAAACATTCAGTACTTC.

The V call is TRBV2, the J call TRBJ1-3; a weak D match, TRBD1 (6 bases). The CDR3 has 14 amino acids. Trimming took 7 bases from V and 4 from J, leaving 14 bases between them. Germline CDR1 reads SNHLY; CDR2 reads FYNNEI. The chain's CDR3 is CASKFTGSGNTIYF. The CDR3 nucleotides are TGTGCCAGCAAGTTCACAGGGTCAGGAAACACCATATATTTT.